These 16 T cell receptor beta chains were sequenced from one sample in a study of blood T cell repertoires in COVID-19 (dated by TCRdb to about 2020). The library came from the immunoSEQ multiplex PCR assay. Sourced from immuneACCESS, this table was stored by TCRdb with only in-frame sequences that have V and J called. A share of the clones is absent; for the studies checked, an unresolved V gene accounts for under half, and the remainder has no known explanation. A total of approximately 200,000 clones appear in this sample, about 84% of them only once. Roughly 8.7% of the sample goes to the ten largest clones. Sequencing used PBMCs or T cells enriched from blood (not recorded which). These receptors came from a woman aged 30 to 39 who had recovered from COVID-19.

This clone was picked up one time. V is TRBV18 and J is TRBJ1-2, with D tentatively TRBD1 (6 bases). Between the trimmed V and J ends, which lost 3 bases and 4 bases, there was a span of 15 bases. CDR1 is KGHSH and CDR2 is LQKENI in the germline V gene. This CDR3 contains 15 residues. The CDR3 DNA reads TGTGCCAGCTCACCTGGACAGCCTGGCATCTATGGCTACACCTTC. Amino acids: CASSPGQPGIYGYTF.

V usage is TRBV10-3 and J usage is TRBJ1-4; the D gene is possibly TRBD1 (6 bases). This CDR3 contains 15 residues. The ends were cut back, 6 bases at V and 2 bases at J, with 13 bases in the middle. Germline loops: CDR1 ENHRY, CDR2 SYGVKD. Written as DNA, the CDR3 is TGTGCCATCAGGCAGGGGACCGAGACTAATGAAAAACTGTTTTTT. Translation: CAIRQGTETNEKLFF.

This clone showed up just a few times. The CDR3 loop is CASSQGEREGLLNQNIQYF. Written as DNA, the CDR3 is TGCGCCAGCAGCCAAGGAGAGCGGGAGGGCCTTTTAAATCAAAACATTCAGTACTTC. The chain uses TRBV4-1 and TRBJ2-4, with TRBD2 matching 10 bases. Per the germline V gene, CDR1 is MGHRA and CDR2 is YSYEKL. Germline trimming cut 1 base from V and 5 bases from J; bases unmatched to any gene: 14. The CDR3 is made up of 19 amino acids.

The chain is built from TRBV4-1 and TRBJ2-3; possible D gene TRBD1, 5 bases. Germline lookup yields CDR1 MGHRA and CDR2 YSYEKL. This CDR3 has 16 amino acids. Trimming shortened V by 0 bases and J by 0 bases, and 10 bases separated the two germline ends. The CDR3 sequence is CASSQEAGLSTDTQYF. Here the CDR3 DNA reads TGCGCCAGCAGCCAAGAGGCAGGGCTTAGCACAGATACGCAGTATTTT.

The rearrangement links TRBV14 to TRBJ2-3, with 8 bases lining up with TRBD1. CDR1 is SGHDN and CDR2 is FVKESK in the germline V gene. J lost 4 bases, V lost 1 base, and 7 bases had no gene match. The CDR3 has 16 residues. In DNA, the CDR3 is TGTGCCAGCAGCCAAGCGACAGGGGCCCCGCCAGATACGCAGTATTTT. It specifies CASSQATGAPPDTQYF.

V gene TRBV28 combines with J gene TRBJ1-2; 10 nucleotides align to TRBD1. Germline lookup yields CDR1 MDHEN and CDR2 SYDVKM. The CDR3 loop spans 13 amino acids. Germline trimming cut 5 bases from V and 8 bases from J; bases unmatched to any gene: 5. CDR3 sequence reads: CASSRQGAGGYTF. In DNA form, the CDR3 reads TGTGCCAGCAGTCGACAGGGGGCTGGGGGCTACACCTTC.

This clone was seen just once. This rearrangement joins TRBV13 to TRBJ2-7, with TRBD1 matching 9 bases. Germline values: CDR1 PRHDT, CDR2 FYEKMQ (reference sequence). The J segment lost 2 bases and the V segment lost 5 bases, leaving 13 bases of the junction unmatched. The CDR3 covers 17 residues. As DNA, the CDR3 is TGTGCCAGCAGCCCACACATGACAGGGGGTCACCCCTACGAGCAGTACTTC. It specifies CASSPHMTGGHPYEQYF. Looking up the rest from reference TRBV13 and TRBJ2-7 gives the full variable domain: AAGVIQSPRHLIKEKRETATLKCYPIPRHDTVYWYQQGPGQDPQFLISFYEKMQSDKGSIPDRFSAQQFSDYHSELNMSSLELGDSALYFCASSPHMTGGHPYEQYFGPGTRLTVT.

The chain uses TRBV28 and TRBJ1-2, with D possibly being TRBD1 (5 bases). The CDR3 extends over 15 amino acids. Trimming took off 6 bases at V and 0 bases at J, with 14 bases between the two ends. Germline lookup yields CDR1 MDHEN and CDR2 SYDVKM. The CDR3 sequence is CASSPDRFPNYGYTF. DNA of the CDR3: TGTGCCAGCAGCCCAGACAGATTTCCTAACTATGGCTACACCTTC.

The J gene is TRBJ2-3, the V gene TRBV6-4; 9 bases line up with TRBD1. Germline V CDR1 and CDR2: MRHNA, SNTAGT. The V segment lost 2 bases and the J segment 2 bases; nucleotides outside the gene matches: 8. The CDR3 runs to 17 residues. The CDR3 loop is CASSDRTGQGNTDTQYF. The CDR3 DNA is TGTGCCAGCAGTGACCGGACGGGACAGGGTAACACAGATACGCAGTATTTT.

The chain couples TRBV1 to TRBJ2-1; TRBD2 is the table's D call, not checked against the DNA. TRBV1 is labeled a pseudogene. The CDR3 runs 13 residues. CDR3 sequence: CTSSGGTNNEQFF. CDR3 bases: TGCACCAGCAGCGGCGGGACCAACAATGAGCAGTTCTTC.

This clone was counted between two and nine times. The genes are TRBV6-5 and TRBJ1-2; 7 positions match TRBD1. The CDR3 is 11 residues long. Trimming removed 8 bases from V and 4 bases from J; junction bases left unmatched: 1. CDR1 is MNHEY, CDR2 SVGAGI, per germline. The CDR3 is CASGTAYGYTF. CDR3 DNA: TGTGCCAGCGGGACAGCCTATGGCTACACCTTC.

This clone was observed at least ten times. The chain carries TRBV27 and TRBJ2-3, with unresolved D. This CDR3 is 14 amino acids long. Germline CDR1 and CDR2: MNHEY and SMNVEV (reference sequence). V lost 10 bases, J lost 2 bases, and 16 bases lay in between. The CDR3 here is CATKEPGTTDTQYF. The CDR3, as DNA: TGTGCCACCAAGGAGCCTGGCACCACAGATACGCAGTATTTT.

The chain recombines TRBV6-5 with TRBJ1-5; possible D gene TRBD1, 6 bases. The CDR3 extends over 14 amino acids. With 6 bases removed from V and 5 bases from J, the gap between germline ends came to 14 bases. Germline CDR1 is MNHEY and CDR2 is SVGAGI. CDR3 DNA sequence: TGTGCCAGCAGGAACACAGGGTTCGATCAGCCCCAGCATTTT. It translates to CASRNTGFDQPQHF.

The chain combines TRBV2 with TRBJ2-7, with D possibly being TRBD1 (6 bases). V lost 7 bases and J lost 5, with 15 bases in between. CDR3 size: 13 residues. CDR1 and CDR2 (germline): SNHLY, FYNNEI. In nucleotides, the CDR3 is TGTGCCAGCAATCTTGGGGGCTGGGACGAGCAGTACTTC. Its protein product is CASNLGGWDEQYF.

J is TRBJ2-7 and V is TRBV6-5; 7 bases are shared with TRBD2. Germline CDR1 MNHEY, CDR2 SVGAGI. There are 14 residues in the CDR3. V trimming: 4 bases; J trimming: 0 bases; junction bases outside the gene matches: 3. The CDR3 protein is CASSSGLDSYEQYF. For the CDR3, the DNA is TGTGCCAGCAGTTCCGGACTAGACTCCTACGAGCAGTACTTC.

The chain recombines TRBV7-9 with TRBJ2-7; the D gene is possibly TRBD1 (5 bases). This CDR3 has 14 residues. The germline V gene encodes CDR1 SEHNR and CDR2 FQNEAQ (reference sequence). V lost 1 base and J lost 6, with 13 bases in between. CDR3: CASSLESSGSEQYF. The CDR3 DNA sequence: TGTGCCAGCAGCTTAGAGAGCTCAGGGTCCGAGCAGTACTTC.